This T cell receptor beta chain was profiled in a study of blood T cell repertoires in COVID-19. The CDR3 spans 15 residues. From germline, CDR1 is MDHEN and CDR2 SYDVKM. Trimming removed 3 bases from V and 1 base from J, with 12 bases in between. The data were produced by immunoSEQ multiplex PCR, yet TCRdb's version contains in-frame clones alone and is incomplete. The repertoire includes some 320,000 clones, under 90% of them detected once, and roughly 5% sits in the top ten. This clone was detected only once. The receptor's source is a man aged 60 to 75 who had recovered from COVID-19. V usage is TRBV28 and J usage is TRBJ1-1; D is ambiguous. The specimen was PBMCs or T cells enriched from blood (not recorded which). CDR3 loop: CASSLTYSGNTEAFF. DNA for the CDR3: TGTGCCAGCAGTTTGACCTACAGTGGGAACACTGAAGCTTTCTTT.